Following are 12 T cell receptor beta chains from one sample sequenced in a study of regulatory T cells in long-lasting Graves disease. The sample's time point: persistent/refractory GD, antithyroid drugs over 5 years with positive TRAb. RNA isolated from PBMCs was used to make the TCR library. The TCR beta library used iRepertoire HTBI primers with Arm-PCR amplification of CDR3. From the multiplex PCR reads, TCRdb called clonotypes with MiXCR, one entry per CDR3 protein. The sample has roughly 490,000 distinct CDR3 sequences; 22% are singletons. The sample here was peripheral blood mononuclear cells (PBMCs), taken when the disease was refractory, from a patient treated with antithyroid drugs. The receptors shown here come from a female donor with Graves disease.

There are many counts of this clonotype. Here the CDR3 reads CASSRNLLALEQYF. The CDR3 DNA sequence: TGTGCCAGCTCTCGGAACTTGCTAGCGCTCGAGCAGTACTTC. The chain uses TRBV7-2 and TRBJ2-7; maybe TRBD2 (6 bases). Trimming removed 8 bases from V and 6 bases from J, with 20 bases in between. Germline CDR1 reads SGHTA; CDR2 reads FQGNSA. The CDR3 covers 14 residues. The full variable domain, in which reference TRBV7-2 and TRBJ2-7 provide the parts outside the CDR3, is GAGVSQSPSNKVTEKGKDVELRCDPISGHTALYWYRQSLGQGLEFLIYFQGNSAPDKSGLPSDRFSAERTGGSVSTLTIQRTQQEDSAVYLCASSRNLLALEQYFGPGTRLTVT.

This clonotype was detected only a few times. In nucleotides, the CDR3 is TGTGCCAGCAGTTTATCCGGGGGAACAACTAATGAAAAACTGTTTTTT. Its protein is CASSLSGGTTNEKLFF. The chain is built from TRBV28 and TRBJ1-4, with a weak D call TRBD1 (5 bases). CDR3 length equals 16 residues. Between the trimmed V and J ends, which lost 1 base and 0 bases, there was a span of 9 bases. In germline, CDR1 is MDHEN, CDR2 SYDVKM.

This clonotype has just one count. CDR3 bases: TGCAGTGGAAGGGGGCGGATCCTAGTGAACACTGAAGCTTTCTTT. This translates into CSGRGRILVNTEAFF. The J gene is TRBJ1-1, the V gene TRBV20-1; 7 bases are a match to TRBD1. The CDR3 has 15 residues. Germline CDR1 DFQATT, CDR2 SNEGSKA (reference sequence). The ends lost 7 bases at V and 0 bases at J; junction bases unmatched: 11.

The V gene is TRBV9, the J gene TRBJ2-6; D may be TRBD1 (5 bases). The CDR3 covers 15 residues. CDR1 and CDR2 (germline): SGDLS, YYNGEE. V gave up 1 base and J gave up 1 base, with 6 bases separating them. The CDR3 region has the DNA TGTGCCAGCAGCGTAAGGGGTTCTGGGGCCAACGTCCTGACTTTC. This translates into CASSVRGSGANVLTF.

This clonotype was seen a few times. The V gene is TRBV3-1, the J gene TRBJ1-6, with D uncertain. This CDR3 is 17 amino acids long. V shed 0 bases and J shed 0 bases, with 9 bases lying between them. Germline assignment: CDR1 LGHDT and CDR2 YNNKEL (reference sequence). CDR3 bases: TGTGCCAGCAGCCAAGATTGGTCTAGCTCCTATAATTCACCCCTCCACTTT. It codes for CASSQDWSSSYNSPLHF.

This chain uses TRBV6-1 with TRBJ1-1; D is unclear. Germline V gene data show CDR1 as MNHNS and CDR2 as SASEGT. The germline V and J ends were trimmed by 6 bases and 0 bases, with 14 bases remaining between them. The CDR3 has 15 amino acids. Here the CDR3 reads CASRPRLIMNTEAFF. CDR3 in DNA: TGTGCCAGCAGGCCCCGCCTAATTATGAACACTGAAGCTTTCTTT.

This clonotype appeared many times. The rearrangement joins TRBV6-2 or TRBV6-3 to TRBJ2-5; D assignment may be TRBD1 or TRBD2 (5 bases each). CDR3 length: 14 amino acids. Trimming took 2 bases from V and 5 from J, leaving 12 bases between them. Germline V lookup: CDR1 MNHEY, CDR2 SVGEGT. The CDR3 loop is CASSYKGTGETQYF. The DNA for the CDR3 is TGTGCCAGCAGTTACAAAGGGACCGGGGAGACCCAGTACTTC.

This clonotype has a handful of counts. The chain links TRBV13 to TRBJ2-5; no clear D gene. The CDR3 runs to 14 residues. V gave up 7 bases and J gave up 4 bases, with 16 bases separating them. Germline lookup yields CDR1 PRHDT and CDR2 FYEKMQ (reference sequence). The CDR3 DNA is TGTGCCAGCACCATCCGGGCCCTCGGAGAGACCCAGTACTTC. Translation: CASTIRALGETQYF.

This clonotype was detected many times. This chain connects TRBV15 to TRBJ2-7; 10 nucleotides match TRBD2. The CDR3 loop spans 15 amino acids. V was clipped by 0 bases and J by 3 bases; unmatched bases: 2. Looked up from germline, CDR1 is LNHNV and CDR2 is YYDKDF (reference sequence). In nucleotides, the CDR3 is TGTGCCACCAGCAGAGAGGGACTAGCGAGCTACGAGCAGTACTTC. This translates into CATSREGLASYEQYF. Full variable domain (rest looked up from reference TRBV15 and TRBJ2-7): DAMVIQNPRYQVTQFGKPVTLSCSQTLNHNVMYWYQQKSSQAPKLLFHYYDKDFNNEADTPDNFQSRRPNTSFCFLDIRSPGLGDTAMYLCATSREGLASYEQYFGPGTRLTVT.

The CDR3: CSVEESKDRGAFF. DNA for the CDR3: TGCAGCGTTGAAGAATCCAAGGACAGAGGAGCTTTCTTT. This chain joins TRBV29-1 and TRBJ1-1; D might be TRBD1 (6 bases). This CDR3 comprises 13 residues. V gave up 0 bases and J gave up 10 bases, with 15 bases separating them. Per germline, CDR1 SQVTM and CDR2 ANQGSEA.

About this clonotype: With a much larger clone just one base away, this may be a read error. The rearrangement uses TRBV6-1 and TRBJ1-2; D gene uncertain. V lost 7 bases to trimming and J lost 9 bases, with 12 bases between them. Germline V gives CDR1 MNHNS, CDR2 SASEGT. The CDR3 contains 11 residues. The CDR3 here is CASNTTQRYTF. The CDR3 DNA sequence: TGTGCCAGCAATACAACACAGCGCTACACCTTC.

In its sample, this clonotype was seen many times. The CDR3 here is CASGPGWTQYF. The DNA of the CDR3 is TGTGCCAGCGGCCCAGGTTGGACCCAGTACTTC. This chain links TRBV6-1 with TRBJ2-5; D gene uncertain. V was cut by 8 bases and J by 7 bases, with 11 bases left in between. CDR1 and CDR2 from the germline V gene are MNHNS and SASEGT. This CDR3 spans 11 amino acids.